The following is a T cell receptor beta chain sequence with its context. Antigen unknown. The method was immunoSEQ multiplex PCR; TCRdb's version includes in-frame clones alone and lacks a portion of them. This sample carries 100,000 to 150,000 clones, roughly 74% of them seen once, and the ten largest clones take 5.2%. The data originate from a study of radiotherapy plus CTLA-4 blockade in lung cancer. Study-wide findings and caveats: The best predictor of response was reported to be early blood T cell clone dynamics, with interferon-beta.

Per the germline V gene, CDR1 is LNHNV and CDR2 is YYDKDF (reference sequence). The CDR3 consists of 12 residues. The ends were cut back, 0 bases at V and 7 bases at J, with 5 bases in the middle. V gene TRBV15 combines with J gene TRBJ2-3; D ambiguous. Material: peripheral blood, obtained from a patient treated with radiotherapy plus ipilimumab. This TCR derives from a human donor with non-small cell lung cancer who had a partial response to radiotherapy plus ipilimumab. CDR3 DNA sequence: TGTGCCACCAGCAGAGAATTATATACGCAGTATTTT. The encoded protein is CATSRELYTQYF.